This passage covers 24 T cell receptor beta chains from one sample sequenced in a study of CD8 T cells in ankylosing spondylitis listed by TCRdb under 2017. Summary of the overall study and its limitations: A TCR beta motif of fewer than 10 highly homologous amino acid variants appeared characteristic of blood from ankylosing spondylitis patients.

Their recognized antigens are unknown. The library was produced with 5' RACE. Sequencing instrument: Illumina HiSeq 2500. TCRdb applied fastp at Q25 and MiXCR to the public reads, then kept only in-frame beta chains. A single entry per CDR3 protein holds the most common genes and DNA from its merged rows. The sample records about 500,000 distinct CDR3 sequences, 10% to 15% of which are singletons. The top ten clones comprise 6.8% of the sample. The sequencing input was blood, either unsorted or a sorted T cell fraction (not recorded which). The receptors stem from a male donor with ankylosing spondylitis.

The chain joins TRBV5-6 to TRBJ2-6, with TRBD1 matching over 9 bases. Germline CDR1 and CDR2: SGHDT and YYEEEE. J was trimmed by 4 bases and V by 9 bases; bases with no gene match: 11. The CDR3 totals 16 residues. The CDR3 DNA follows: TGTGCCACCCGGGACAGGGATCTGGCGGGGGCCAACGTCCTGACTTTC. Encoded protein: CATRDRDLAGANVLTF.

The chain combines TRBV25-1 with TRBJ2-1; 10 bases agree with TRBD2. Trimming at V came to 3 bases and at J to 3 bases, leaving 11 bases not matched to a gene. Germline V gene data show CDR1 as MGHDK and CDR2 as SYGVNS. The CDR3 is made up of 18 amino acids. In nucleotides, the CDR3 is TGTGCCAGCAGTGATTCACTCCTAGCGGGAGACTTCTACAATGAGCAGTTCTTC. It encodes CASSDSLLAGDFYNEQFF.

The chain is built from TRBV18 and TRBJ2-7; 12 bases line up with TRBD1. CDR3 length: 15 residues. Germline trimming cut 1 base from V and 4 bases from J; bases unmatched to any gene: 2. Germline CDR1 reads KGHSH; CDR2 reads LQKENI. The CDR3 DNA follows: TGTGCCAGCTCACCACAGGGACAGGGGGCATACGAGCAGTACGTC. Its protein product is CASSPQGQGAYEQYV.

Many counts were recorded for this clonotype. V and J are TRBV15 and TRBJ2-5; D is ambiguous. The germline V gene encodes CDR1 LNHNV and CDR2 YYDKDF (reference sequence). The CDR3 has 14 amino acids. V was cut by 0 bases and J by 5 bases, with 10 bases left in between. The CDR3 sequence: CATSRDLTEETQYF. In nucleotides, the CDR3 is TGTGCCACCAGCAGAGATTTAACAGAGGAGACCCAGTACTTC.

The V and J genes are TRBV5-5 and TRBJ2-2, with D uncertain. Germline V gives CDR1 SGHKS, CDR2 YYEKEE (reference sequence). The CDR3 spans 13 residues. Trimming took off 3 bases at V and 7 bases at J, with 10 bases between the two ends. For the CDR3, the DNA is TGTGCCAGCAGCTATTTGCCGAGCGGGGAGCTGTTTTTT. This codes for CASSYLPSGELFF.

This clonotype came up a few times. The chain is built from TRBV29-1 and TRBJ1-2, with 9 bases that match TRBD1. The length of the CDR3 is 15 residues. The ends lost 6 bases at V and 5 bases at J; junction bases unmatched: 13. CDR1 is SQVTM and CDR2 is ANQGSEA in the germline V gene. The CDR3 spells CSVELTGGLGYGYTF. The CDR3 bases are TGCAGCGTCGAACTGACAGGGGGACTGGGGTATGGCTACACCTTC. Complete variable domain (other parts from reference TRBV29-1 and TRBJ1-2): SAVISQKPSRDICQRGTSLTIQCQVDSQVTMMFWYRQQPGQSLTLIATANQGSEATYESGFVIDKFPISRPNLTFSTLTVSNMSPEDSSIYLCSVELTGGLGYGYTFGSGTRLTVV.

The chain combines TRBV11-2 with TRBJ2-1; 9 bases are a match to TRBD2. The CDR3 has 17 amino acids. CDR1 SGHAT and CDR2 FQNNGV come from the germline V gene. V lost 2 bases, J lost 2 bases, and 7 bases stayed unmatched. In DNA form, the CDR3 reads TGTGCCAGCAGCTTAATGCGGACTAGCGTGGCCTACAATGAGCAGTTCTTC. Its protein is CASSLMRTSVAYNEQFF. The full variable domain, with the rest looked up from reference TRBV11-2 and TRBJ2-1, is EAGVAQSPRYKIIEKRQSVAFWCNPISGHATLYWYQQILGQGPKLLIQFQNNGVVDDSQLPKDRFSAERLKGVDSTLKIQPAKLEDSAVYLCASSLMRTSVAYNEQFFGPGTRLTVL.

This chain uses TRBV9 with TRBJ1-4; tentative D call: TRBD1 (6 bases). Germline CDR1 is SGDLS and CDR2 is YYNGEE. Trimming stripped 6 bases from V and 7 bases from J, with 19 bases between. There are 15 residues in the CDR3. The CDR3 loop is CASTVQGNTGEKLFF. CDR3 coding DNA: TGTGCCAGCACCGTCCAGGGGAATACGGGTGAAAAACTGTTTTTT.

This chain joins TRBV10-2 and TRBJ2-5; possible D gene TRBD1, 8 bases. The germline gives CDR1 WSHSY, CDR2 SAAADI. Between the trimmed V and J ends, which lost 6 bases and 5 bases, there was a span of 13 bases. The CDR3 runs 13 residues. The CDR3 nucleotides are TGCGCCAGCAGGGACAGGGAGGGGGAGACCCAGTACTTC. Translating it yields CASRDREGETQYF.

This rearrangement joins TRBV24-1 to TRBJ2-1, with TRBD1 identical over 7 bases. Losses at the gene ends were 7 bases for V and 3 bases for J; bases not matched to a gene: 8. Germline loops: CDR1 KGHDR, CDR2 SFDVKD. CDR3 length: 15 residues. In DNA, the CDR3 is TGTGCCACCAGCACCGGGACAGCCCTCTACAATGAGCAGTTCTTC. It encodes CATSTGTALYNEQFF.

This clonotype came up a few times. V gene TRBV7-9 combines with J gene TRBJ2-3; D possibly corresponds to TRBD2 (7 bases). Trimming removed 7 bases at V and 6 bases at J, with 17 bases between. This CDR3 comprises 14 residues. The germline CDR1 and CDR2 sequences are SEHNR and FQNEAQ (reference sequence). CDR3 DNA sequence: TGTGCCAGCATCCCCGGTGGGGGGGCGGATACGCAGTATTTT. The encoded protein is CASIPGGGADTQYF.

The rearrangement joins TRBV2 to TRBJ2-1; 10 nucleotides agree with TRBD2. The trim removed 6 bases at V and 4 bases at J, leaving 12 bases unmatched. The germline V gene has CDR1 SNHLY and CDR2 FYNNEI. This CDR3 is 17 amino acids long. For the CDR3, the DNA is TGTGCCAGCAGGGAATTGGGACTAGCGAGAAATTACAATGAGCAGTTCTTC. Protein product: CASRELGLARNYNEQFF.

This chain uses TRBV3-1 with TRBJ2-1; TRBD2 might be the D (6 bases). This CDR3 comprises 14 residues. V was trimmed by 2 bases and J by 6 bases, leaving 11 bases between them. Germline V lookup: CDR1 LGHDT, CDR2 YNNKEL (reference sequence). The DNA of the CDR3 is TGTGCCAGCAGCCAACTCCCTAGCGTCAATGAGCAGTTCTTC. This sequence encodes CASSQLPSVNEQFF.

In this sample, this clonotype turned up a few times. This chain links TRBV5-1 with TRBJ2-5, with TRBD1 matching 7 bases. V dropped 4 bases and J dropped 1; count of bases not matched to a gene: 7. The CDR3 is 15 amino acids. The germline CDR1 and CDR2 sequences are SGHRS and YFSETQ. The CDR3 DNA sequence: TGCGCCAGCAGCCCGGCCGGGGACAGCCAAGAGACCCAGTACTTC. Residues: CASSPAGDSQETQYF.

This chain uses TRBV29-1 with TRBJ2-5; possible D gene TRBD2, 5 bases. The CDR3 has 14 residues. Germline V CDR1 and CDR2: SQVTM, ANQGSEA. The V gene lost 3 bases and the J gene lost 4 bases, with 15 bases spanning the gap. CDR3 loop: CSVERDPQRETQYF. In DNA form, the CDR3 reads TGCAGCGTTGAGAGGGATCCCCAGAGAGAGACCCAGTACTTC.

The chain joins TRBV5-1 to TRBJ2-1; TRBD1 might be the D (6 bases). The CDR3 has 16 amino acids. V was pared by 4 bases and J by 5 bases, with 19 bases between. The germline V gene has CDR1 SGHRS and CDR2 YFSETQ. The CDR3 region is CASSPTTQGTDNEQFF. The CDR3 DNA follows: TGCGCCAGCAGCCCAACGACTCAGGGGACCGACAATGAGCAGTTCTTC.

This clonotype was detected a few times. The chain combines TRBV10-3 with TRBJ2-5; TRBD2 might be the D (7 bases). The CDR3 covers 15 residues. V shed 3 bases and J shed 1 base, with 12 bases lying between them. Germline assignment: CDR1 ENHRY and CDR2 SYGVKD. CDR3 bases: TGTGCCATCAGTGAATCGGGGGGCACCCAAGAGACCCAGTACTTC. Amino acids: CAISESGGTQETQYF.

This clonotype showed up many times. The V and J genes are TRBV5-1 and TRBJ2-1; 7 bases fit TRBD1. Germline V gene sequence: CDR1 SGHRS, CDR2 YFSETQ. Trimming at V came to 2 bases and at J to 3 bases, leaving 5 bases not matched to a gene. There are 15 residues in the CDR3. The CDR3 DNA reads as TGCGCCAGCAGCTTAGAGGACAGGAGCTACAATGAGCAGTTCTTC. Translating gives CASSLEDRSYNEQFF.

This clonotype was recorded many times. This CDR3 is CASSQDSASGNEQFF. The CDR3, as DNA: TGTGCCAGCAGCCAAGATTCGGCTAGCGGGAATGAGCAGTTCTTC. The V and J genes are TRBV4-2 and TRBJ2-1; 8 nucleotides line up with TRBD2. In germline, CDR1 is LGHNA, CDR2 YNFKEQ. V gave up 0 bases and J gave up 7 bases; unmatched junction bases: 5. The CDR3 consists of 15 residues.

The chain uses TRBV3-1 and TRBJ2-1; D possibly corresponds to TRBD2 (6 bases). The length of the CDR3 is 15 residues. Germline lookup yields CDR1 LGHDT and CDR2 YNNKEL (reference sequence). The germline V and J ends were trimmed by 2 bases and 5 bases, with 13 bases remaining between them. DNA of the CDR3: TGTGCCAGCAGCCAAAACGGGAGCCCTGACAATGAGCAGTTCTTC. It yields the protein CASSQNGSPDNEQFF.

This clonotype was counted ten times or more. The J gene is TRBJ2-2, the V gene TRBV5-1, with TRBD1 identical over 7 bases. The CDR3 loop spans 16 amino acids. Germline CDR1 is SGHRS and CDR2 is YFSETQ. V shed 3 bases, J shed 6 bases, and the junction held 11 bases outside the gene matches. CDR3: CASSWRQGVYAGELFF. In DNA, the CDR3 is TGCGCCAGCAGCTGGCGACAGGGAGTCTACGCCGGGGAGCTGTTTTTT.

V and J are TRBV20-1 and TRBJ2-7, with D perhaps matching TRBD1 or TRBD2 (5 bases each). Germline loops: CDR1 DFQATT, CDR2 SNEGSKA (reference sequence). The CDR3 length is 13 residues. V gave up 7 bases and J gave up 2 bases, with 15 bases separating them. For the CDR3, the DNA is TGCAGTGGGGGGATAGTTTCAACCTACGAGCAGTACTTC. The encoded protein is CSGGIVSTYEQYF.

This clonotype was counted ten times or more. This chain links TRBV5-1 with TRBJ2-3, with 7 nucleotides matching TRBD2. The CDR3 runs 15 residues. The germline V gene encodes CDR1 SGHRS and CDR2 YFSETQ. J was trimmed by 3 bases and V by 0 bases; bases with no gene match: 4. The CDR3 loop is CASSLAAGETDTQYF. CDR3 DNA: TGCGCCAGCAGCTTGGCGGCGGGAGAAACAGATACGCAGTATTTT.

The genes are TRBV12-3 or TRBV12-4 and TRBJ2-7; 7 bases match TRBD1. The CDR3 runs 13 residues. Germline trimming cut 1 base from V and 6 bases from J; bases unmatched to any gene: 3. The CDR3 nucleotides read TGTGCCAGCAGTTTAGTGACAGGGATCGAGCAGTACTTC. It translates to CASSLVTGIEQYF.